The 20 T cell receptor beta chains given below trace back to one sample, sequenced in a study of T cell responses to AZD1222 COVID-19 vaccine. Assay: immunoSEQ multiplex PCR; the TCRdb copy retains only in-frame clones and omits some. The table lists around 99,000 clones, about nine tenths of them singletons. The specimen comprised peripheral blood, sampled on day 0 of AZD1222 vaccination. The receptors shown here come from an adult in good health.

V usage is TRBV3-1 (or the pseudogene TRBV3-2) and J usage is TRBJ1-1, with unresolved D. The V and J ends lost 3 bases and 3 bases respectively, with 8 bases between them. CDR3 length: 13 amino acids. The germline gives CDR1 LGHDT, CDR2 YNNKEL (reference sequence). CDR3 region: CASSQGRHTEAFF. In nucleotides, the CDR3 is TGTGCCAGCAGCCAGGGCCGGCACACTGAAGCTTTCTTT.

Here the CDR3 reads CASSYSGLAGDNEQFF. The DNA for the CDR3 is TGTGCCAGCAGTTACTCCGGACTAGCGGGGGACAATGAGCAGTTCTTC. The V call is TRBV6-5, the J call TRBJ2-1; TRBD2 aligns across 13 bases. V shed 0 bases and J 5 bases; nucleotides not matched to a gene: 1. From germline, CDR1 is MNHEY and CDR2 SVGAGI. The CDR3 spans 16 residues.

The chain is built from TRBV6-5 and TRBJ2-1; TRBD1 or TRBD2 may be the D gene (6 bases each). The CDR3 is made up of 15 amino acids. Germline V lookup: CDR1 MNHEY, CDR2 SVGAGI. Deletions cut 7 bases from V and 6 bases from J, with 19 bases between. CDR3 sequence: CASTSLQGSGNEQFF. DNA for the CDR3: TGTGCCAGCACCTCATTACAGGGTAGCGGCAATGAGCAGTTCTTC.

The V and J genes are TRBV27 and TRBJ2-3; 8 nucleotides match TRBD2. Unmatched junction bases numbered 10, after V lost 8 bases and J lost 3 bases. Per the germline V gene, CDR1 is MNHEY and CDR2 is SMNVEV (reference sequence). The CDR3 is 15 residues long. CDR3 in amino acids: CASRQTSDHTDTQYF. The CDR3 DNA reads TGTGCCAGCCGACAGACTAGCGACCATACAGATACGCAGTATTTT.

The rearrangement links TRBV7-9 to TRBJ2-7; TRBD1 matches at 11 bases. Germline-derived CDR1 and CDR2 are SEHNR and FQNEAQ (reference sequence). The J segment lost 5 bases and the V segment lost 3 bases, leaving 0 bases of the junction unmatched. The length of the CDR3 is 13 residues. This CDR3 reads CASSLDRGHEQYF. CDR3 bases: TGTGCCAGCAGCTTGGACAGGGGGCACGAGCAGTACTTC. Based on the CDR3 plus reference TRBV7-9 and TRBJ2-7, the full variable domain is DTGVSQNPRHKITKRGQNVTFRCDPISEHNRLYWYRQTLGQGPEFLTYFQNEAQLEKSRLLSDRFSAERPKGSFSTLEIQRTEQGDSAMYLCASSLDRGHEQYFGPGTRLTVT.

This chain links TRBV29-1 with TRBJ1-1, with D perhaps matching TRBD1 (6 bases). Germline lookup yields CDR1 SQVTM and CDR2 ANQGSEA. The length of the CDR3 is 13 residues. The germline V and J ends were trimmed by 3 bases and 1 base, with 9 bases remaining between them. The CDR3 DNA is TGCAGCGTTGAGGGGACAACGAACACTGAAGCTTTCTTT. Translating gives CSVEGTTNTEAFF.

V gene TRBV28 combines with J gene TRBJ1-6, with TRBD1 matching 8 bases. The CDR3 spans 15 residues. CDR1 and CDR2 from the germline V gene are MDHEN and SYDVKM. Trimming took 7 bases from V and 10 from J; bases not matched to a gene: 12. The CDR3 protein is CASIPSGTGWSPLHF. CDR3 nucleotide sequence: TGTGCCAGCATTCCATCCGGGACAGGATGGTCACCCCTCCACTTT.

This clone was seen only once. The chain links TRBV5-4 to TRBJ1-1; TRBD1 aligns across 9 bases. The CDR3 contains 15 residues. Per the germline V gene, CDR1 is SGHNT and CDR2 is YYREEE (reference sequence). J was trimmed by 5 bases and V by 4 bases; bases with no gene match: 9. The CDR3 nucleotides are TGTGCCAGCAGCACAGGACAGGGGATCGGGACTGAAGCTTTCTTT. This gives the protein CASSTGQGIGTEAFF.

V usage is TRBV20-1 and J usage is TRBJ2-7; 7 bases match TRBD1. The V gene's germline CDR1 is DFQATT and CDR2 SNEGSKA (reference sequence). The CDR3 is made up of 11 amino acids. J was trimmed by 6 bases and V by 7 bases; bases with no gene match: 6. Here the CDR3 DNA reads TGCAGTGGCCAACAGGGGCTCGAGCAGTACTTC. Protein sequence: CSGQQGLEQYF.

The V and J genes are TRBV12-3 or TRBV12-4 and TRBJ2-7; D is uncertain. V lost 3 bases to trimming and J lost 4 bases, with 7 bases between them. The CDR3 totals 12 residues. The CDR3, as DNA: TGTGCCAGCAGTTTCTATCAGTACGAGCAGTACTTC. Translated: CASSFYQYEQYF.

The rearrangement uses TRBV24-1 and TRBJ1-2; possibly TRBD1 for D (5 bases). This CDR3 spans 14 amino acids. Trimming stripped 3 bases from V and 1 base from J, with 8 bases between. Per germline, CDR1 KGHDR and CDR2 SFDVKD. DNA for the CDR3: TGTGCCACCAGTGATCCCAGGGATAACTATGGCTACACCTTC. Its protein product is CATSDPRDNYGYTF.

The chain joins TRBV27 to TRBJ1-6; 7 bases map to TRBD1. This CDR3 spans 15 amino acids. The V gene's germline CDR1 is MNHEY and CDR2 SMNVEV (reference sequence). V shed 5 bases, J shed 7 bases, and the junction held 8 bases outside the gene matches. CDR3 DNA: TGTGCCAGCAGTGGGAGGGGGCGATCAAATTCACCCCTCCACTTT. Residues: CASSGRGRSNSPLHF.

The V and J genes are TRBV10-3 and TRBJ1-1; D is unclear. The CDR3 is 13 amino acids. The V end was cut by 0 bases, the J end by 7 bases, with 9 bases between. Germline V CDR1 and CDR2: ENHRY, SYGVKD. The CDR3 region is CAISESGQLEAFF. CDR3 nucleotides: TGTGCCATCAGTGAGTCCGGCCAGCTTGAAGCTTTCTTT.

The CDR3 loop is CASSEQLTTEAFF. Here the CDR3 DNA reads TGTGCCAGCAGCGAGCAGCTGACCACTGAAGCTTTCTTT. The genes are TRBV9 and TRBJ1-1; D not certain. The CDR3 has 13 residues. CDR1 and CDR2 from the germline V gene are SGDLS and YYNGEE. The ends were cut back, 3 bases at V and 4 bases at J, with 10 bases in the middle.

J is TRBJ2-5 and V is TRBV2; no definite D call. The V end lost 6 bases, the J end lost 9 bases, and 8 bases lay between the germline ends. CDR3 size: 10 residues. Germline V gene sequence: CDR1 SNHLY, CDR2 FYNNEI. The chain's CDR3 is CASRERAQYF. CDR3 bases: TGTGCCAGCAGAGAACGGGCCCAGTACTTC.

This sequence joins TRBV10-2 and TRBJ2-1; 9 nucleotides line up with TRBD1. This CDR3 comprises 15 residues. J gave up 8 bases and V 8 bases, and 13 bases lay outside the gene matches. Germline values: CDR1 WSHSY, CDR2 SAAADI. CDR3 region: CASETRDRAFDEQFF. The CDR3 bases are TGCGCCAGCGAGACCCGGGACAGGGCCTTCGATGAGCAGTTCTTC.

The CDR3 is CASGLVRSGTPRTDTQYF. In DNA form, the CDR3 reads TGTGCTAGTGGTTTGGTACGGAGCGGGACCCCTCGCACAGATACGCAGTATTTT. V usage is TRBV12-5 and J usage is TRBJ2-3, with 7 bases aligning to TRBD2. Per germline, CDR1 LGHNT and CDR2 FRNRAP. J gave up 1 base and V 0 bases, and 10 bases lay outside the gene matches. The CDR3 is 18 residues long.

This chain links TRBV19 with TRBJ2-3; 9 bases are a match to TRBD2. Germline V gene data show CDR1 as LNHDA and CDR2 as SQIVND (reference sequence). The CDR3 length is 15 residues. The V gene end was trimmed by 4 bases and the J gene end by 4 bases; junction bases not matched to a gene: 6. For the CDR3, the DNA is TGTGCCAGTAGTAGAGTAGCGGGAGCGGCAGATACGCAGTATTTT. It specifies CASSRVAGAADTQYF.

The count of this clone is one. This sequence joins TRBV13 and TRBJ2-2; 7 bases align to TRBD1. Germline V gene lookup returns CDR1 PRHDT and CDR2 FYEKMQ (reference sequence). The CDR3 totals 16 residues. Trimming cost V 4 bases and J 1 base; bases outside gene matches: 6. This CDR3 reads CASSSRTGLNTGELFF. The CDR3 bases are TGTGCCAGCAGCTCCCGGACAGGACTGAACACCGGGGAGCTGTTTTTT.

This chain joins TRBV3-1 (or the pseudogene TRBV3-2) and TRBJ1-5; the D gene is possibly TRBD1 (6 bases). CDR1 and CDR2 (germline): LGHDT, YNNKEL (reference sequence). The CDR3 consists of 15 residues. V dropped 1 base and J dropped 9 bases, with 16 bases sitting between them. This CDR3 is CASSQGPGQTRPQHF. CDR3 coding DNA: TGTGCCAGCAGCCAAGGGCCCGGACAGACCCGGCCCCAGCATTTT.